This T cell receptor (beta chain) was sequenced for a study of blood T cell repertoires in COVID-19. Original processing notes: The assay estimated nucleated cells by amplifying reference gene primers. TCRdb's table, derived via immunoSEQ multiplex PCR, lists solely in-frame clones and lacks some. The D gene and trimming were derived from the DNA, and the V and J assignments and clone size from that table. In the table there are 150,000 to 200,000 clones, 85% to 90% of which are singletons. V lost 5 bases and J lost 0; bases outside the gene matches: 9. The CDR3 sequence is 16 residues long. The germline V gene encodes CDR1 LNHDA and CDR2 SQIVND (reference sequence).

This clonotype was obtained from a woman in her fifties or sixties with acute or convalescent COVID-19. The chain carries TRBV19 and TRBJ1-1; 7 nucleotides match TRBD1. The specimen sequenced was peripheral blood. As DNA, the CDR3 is TGTGCCAGTAGTCCCCAGGACAGGCTCATGAACACTGAAGCTTTCTTT. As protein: CASSPQDRLMNTEAFF.